This T cell receptor (beta chain) comes out of a study of human T cells and chemical hapten exposure. TCRdb re-derived calls from the RACE reads in MiXCR, one entry per CDR3 protein. The data hold fewer than 100,000 distinct CDR3 sequences, with under 15% observed a single time. The V and J ends lost 6 bases and 8 bases respectively, with 23 bases between them. This CDR3 region has 17 residues. CDR1 and CDR2 (germline): MDHEN, SYDVKM. As regards this clonotype: A much larger clone lies one base from this, so it may be a read error.

Time point reported: patch test 1, 2 weeks after DPC sensitization. Specified treatment: therapeutic diphenylcyclopropenone sensitization with weekly scalp DPC. This TCR came from a woman aged 40 to 50 with alopecia areata. Some clones in this sample may be carry-over from other donors' samples. The sequences come from whole blood, collected in connection with sensitization to the hapten diphenylcyclopropenone (DPC). The chain has TRBV28 and TRBJ1-6; D is possibly TRBD1 (5 bases). The CDR3 region has the DNA TGTGCCAGCAGGATAAAAAAGGGACTGATGATTGATTCACCCCTCCACTTT. Amino acid sequence: CASRIKKGLMIDSPLHF.